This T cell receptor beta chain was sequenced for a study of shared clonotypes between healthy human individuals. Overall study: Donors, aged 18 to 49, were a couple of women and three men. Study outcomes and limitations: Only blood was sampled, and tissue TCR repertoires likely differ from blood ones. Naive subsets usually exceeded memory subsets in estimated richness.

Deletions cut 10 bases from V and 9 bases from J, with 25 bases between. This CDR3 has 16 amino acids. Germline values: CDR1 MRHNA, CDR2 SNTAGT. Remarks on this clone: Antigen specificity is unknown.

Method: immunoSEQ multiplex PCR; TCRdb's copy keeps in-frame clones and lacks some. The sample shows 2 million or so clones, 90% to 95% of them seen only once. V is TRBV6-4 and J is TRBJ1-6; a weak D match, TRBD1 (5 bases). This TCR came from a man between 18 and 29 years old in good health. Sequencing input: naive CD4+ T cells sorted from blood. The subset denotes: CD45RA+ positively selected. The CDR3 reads CATERRSGQGASPLHF. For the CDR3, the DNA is TGTGCCACCGAGCGACGGTCCGGGCAGGGAGCTTCACCCCTCCACTTT.